This entry lists 23 T cell receptor beta chains sequenced from one sample in a study of early T cells in non-severe SARS-CoV-2 infection. TCRdb used MiXCR to reprocess the 5' RACE reads, holding one entry per CDR3 protein. This sample has about 49,000 distinct CDR3 sequences, with more than 10% found just once. The starting material was whole blood, obtained at baseline. The receptors derive from an adult who was a healthcare worker with PCR-confirmed SARS-CoV-2 infection or an uninfected control (not recorded which).

A remark on this clonotype: It may be a read error: a sequence one base away is much more abundant. This rearrangement joins TRBV12-5 to TRBJ1-5; D unresolved. CDR1 and CDR2 (germline): LGHNT, FRNRAP. The CDR3 has 13 amino acids. The CDR3 spells CASGLRANQAQHF. Here the CDR3 DNA reads TGTGCTAGTGGTTTGAGAGCCAATCAGGCCCAGCATTTT.

This clonotype occurred a few times. The chain uses TRBV20-1 and TRBJ2-3; the D is unclear. Germline V lookup: CDR1 DFQATT, CDR2 SNEGSKA (reference sequence). V lost 0 bases to trimming and J lost 3 bases, with 7 bases between them. This CDR3 spans 13 amino acids. CDR3 bases: TGCAGTGCTAGAGAACCCCCGACAGATACGCAGTATTTT. This translates into CSAREPPTDTQYF.

J is TRBJ2-5 and V is TRBV11-2; a possible D gene is TRBD2 (6 bases). Per the germline V gene, CDR1 is SGHAT and CDR2 is FQNNGV. Trimming removed 4 bases from V and 5 bases from J, with 17 bases in between. This CDR3 is 15 amino acids long. CDR3 DNA sequence: TGTGCCAGCAGCTGGGCGGGACTCCTCCCGGAGACCCAGTACTTC. Protein: CASSWAGLLPETQYF. Complete variable domain (other parts from reference TRBV11-2 and TRBJ2-5): EAGVAQSPRYKIIEKRQSVAFWCNPISGHATLYWYQQILGQGPKLLIQFQNNGVVDDSQLPKDRFSAERLKGVDSTLKIQPAKLEDSAVYLCASSWAGLLPETQYFGPGTRLLVL.

This clonotype was seen more than once but under ten times. The CDR3 DNA sequence: TGTGCCAGCAGCCAAGTTACCCACGAGCAGTACTTC. It specifies CASSQVTHEQYF. The gene calls are TRBV14 and TRBJ2-7, with D hard to call. This CDR3 is 12 amino acids long. Trimming left V 1 base short and J 5 bases short, with 6 bases between. Germline CDR1 and CDR2: SGHDN and FVKESK.

The sample holds a few counts of this clonotype. This chain connects TRBV20-1 to TRBJ2-7; 8 bases line up with TRBD2. V gave up 2 bases and J gave up 4 bases; unmatched junction bases: 10. Per germline, CDR1 DFQATT and CDR2 SNEGSKA (reference sequence). The CDR3 sequence is 15 residues long. The CDR3, as DNA: TGCAGTGCTAGAAACCCAGTAGCGGGACGTTACGAGCAGTACTTC. It codes for CSARNPVAGRYEQYF.

This clonotype was seen more than once but under ten times. This chain links TRBV19 with TRBJ2-3, with 12 bases matching TRBD2. The CDR3 spans 14 residues. Germline trimming cut 5 bases from V and 9 bases from J; bases unmatched to any gene: 6. From germline, CDR1 is LNHDA and CDR2 SQIVND (reference sequence). CDR3 residues: CASSLTSGRTTQYF. CDR3 DNA sequence: TGTGCCAGTAGTCTGACTAGCGGGAGAACGACGCAGTATTTT.

This clonotype was detected only a few times. The V call is TRBV11-3, the J call TRBJ2-1; D ambiguous. The V gene's germline CDR1 is SGHNT and CDR2 YENEEA. This CDR3 contains 13 residues. The ends were cut back, 1 base at V and 5 bases at J, with 6 bases in the middle. The CDR3 loop is CASSLGANNEQFF. The CDR3 bases are TGTGCCAGCAGCTTAGGGGCCAACAATGAGCAGTTCTTC.

The chain recombines TRBV10-1 with TRBJ2-7; D gene uncertain. Trimming removed 0 bases from V and 1 base from J, with 7 bases in between. From germline, CDR1 is WNHNN and CDR2 SYGVQD (reference sequence). This CDR3 has 14 residues. The CDR3 region is CASSESIQSYEQYF. The CDR3, as DNA: TGCGCCAGCAGTGAGTCCATACAGTCCTACGAGCAGTACTTC.

The gene calls are TRBV28 and TRBJ2-7; 9 bases map to TRBD1. Germline loops: CDR1 MDHEN, CDR2 SYDVKM. The CDR3 contains 13 residues. The ends lost 4 bases at V and 6 bases at J; junction bases unmatched: 4. Here the CDR3 reads CASSSGQGSEQYF. The DNA of the CDR3 is TGTGCCAGCAGTTCGGGACAGGGATCCGAGCAGTACTTC.

The rearrangement uses TRBV10-1 and TRBJ2-2; D remains ambiguous. The CDR3 is 13 residues long. Trimming took off 0 bases at V and 6 bases at J, with 5 bases between the two ends. The V gene's germline CDR1 is WNHNN and CDR2 SYGVQD (reference sequence). CDR3 sequence: CASSESIAGELFF. The CDR3, as DNA: TGCGCCAGCAGTGAGTCGATCGCCGGGGAGCTGTTTTTT.

This clonotype turned up a few times. The chain recombines TRBV28 with TRBJ1-6; no clear D gene. V was trimmed by 8 bases and J by 0 bases, leaving 8 bases between them. In germline, CDR1 is MDHEN, CDR2 SYDVKM. The CDR3 covers 14 residues. CDR3 DNA: TGTGCCAGCGGAGCGAGCTCCTATAATTCACCCCTCCACTTT. Translating it yields CASGASSYNSPLHF.

This clonotype appeared a few times. The chain has TRBV10-1 and TRBJ2-7; D call uncertain. Trimming shortened V by 1 base and J by 6 bases, and 13 bases separated the two germline ends. The CDR3 runs 14 residues. CDR1 WNHNN and CDR2 SYGVQD come from the germline V gene (reference sequence). CDR3 region: CASSEYSPSAEQYF. In nucleotides, the CDR3 is TGCGCCAGCAGTGAGTATAGTCCGAGTGCCGAGCAGTACTTC.

V and J are TRBV7-2 and TRBJ1-1, with a weak D call TRBD1 (5 bases). The CDR3 consists of 15 residues. CDR1 and CDR2 from the germline V gene are SGHTA and FQGNSA. Trimming pared 4 bases from V and 0 bases from J, leaving 12 bases between. CDR3 coding DNA: TGTGCCAGCAGCTGGGGGAGTGGGCTGAACACTGAAGCTTTCTTT. Its translation: CASSWGSGLNTEAFF.

This clonotype was counted many times. The chain employs TRBV18 and TRBJ1-3; possibly TRBD1 for D (6 bases). V lost 0 bases and J 8 bases, leaving 14 bases between the germline ends. Germline assignment: CDR1 KGHSH and CDR2 LQKENI. The CDR3 extends over 15 amino acids. CDR3 DNA sequence: TGTGCCAGCTCACCACCGCGGACAGTAGGAGACACCATATATTTT. As protein: CASSPPRTVGDTIYF.

The gene calls are TRBV11-2 and TRBJ2-7; TRBD1 matches 8 bases. There are 14 residues in the CDR3. The germline gives CDR1 SGHAT, CDR2 FQNNGV. The J segment lost 3 bases and the V segment lost 1 base, leaving 2 bases of the junction unmatched. This chain's CDR3 is CASSLGDRGYEQYF. The CDR3 DNA sequence: TGTGCCAGCAGCTTAGGAGACAGGGGCTACGAGCAGTACTTC.

This clonotype has at least ten counts. The V call is TRBV28, the J call TRBJ2-5; 8 nucleotides agree with TRBD1. The CDR3 sequence is 15 residues long. J gave up 0 bases and V 3 bases, and 3 bases lay outside the gene matches. The V gene's germline CDR1 is MDHEN and CDR2 SYDVKM. The CDR3: CASSFGDRNQETQYF. The DNA for the CDR3 is TGTGCCAGCAGTTTCGGGGACAGGAACCAAGAGACCCAGTACTTC.

This clonotype was detected ten times or more. The J gene is TRBJ1-1, the V gene TRBV6-5, with D possibly matching TRBD1 (5 bases). The CDR3 is 14 residues long. V was clipped by 8 bases and J by 0 bases, with 13 bases between them. Germline lookup yields CDR1 MNHEY and CDR2 SVGAGI. CDR3 protein: CASSAGRMNTEAFF. CDR3 DNA sequence: TGTGCCAGCTCTGCAGGGAGGATGAACACTGAAGCTTTCTTT.

The chain joins TRBV18 to TRBJ2-3, with 13 nucleotides matching TRBD2. Losses at the gene ends were 5 bases for V and 4 bases for J; bases not matched to a gene: 3. Germline V CDR1 and CDR2: KGHSH, LQKENI. The CDR3 has 15 amino acids. This CDR3 is CASSYGLAGADTQYF. CDR3 sequence (DNA): TGTGCCAGCTCATATGGACTAGCGGGAGCAGATACGCAGTATTTT.

This clonotype has a handful of counts. V gene TRBV7-8 combines with J gene TRBJ2-7; no reliable D call. Looked up from germline, CDR1 is SGHVS and CDR2 is FQNEAQ. Trimming left V 5 bases short and J 5 bases short, with 19 bases between. The CDR3 runs to 15 residues. The CDR3 DNA is TGTGCCAGCAGCCCAGGAATGACATGGTCTGACGAGCAGTACTTC. Translating gives CASSPGMTWSDEQYF.

Many counts were recorded for this clonotype. The chain employs TRBV3-1 and TRBJ2-4; D tentatively reads TRBD1 or TRBD2 (5 bases each). The CDR3 loop spans 15 amino acids. Germline CDR1 LGHDT, CDR2 YNNKEL (reference sequence). The V and J ends lost 4 bases and 2 bases respectively, with 12 bases between them. CDR3 residues: CASSLMGVSKNIQYF. CDR3 in DNA: TGTGCCAGCAGCCTTATGGGGGTTTCCAAAAACATTCAGTACTTC.

This clonotype came up a few times. The chain uses TRBV29-1 and TRBJ2-7, with TRBD2 matching over 10 bases. Germline CDR1 and CDR2: SQVTM and ANQGSEA. Unmatched junction bases numbered 7, after V lost 3 bases and J lost 2 bases. The CDR3 is 15 residues long. In nucleotides, the CDR3 is TGCAGCGTTGAGCCTAGCGGGAGAGGGGCCTACGAGCAGTACTTC. The encoded protein is CSVEPSGRGAYEQYF.

J is TRBJ2-5 and V is TRBV3-1, with 8 bases matching TRBD2. V lost 1 base and J lost 5; bases outside the gene matches: 12. CDR1 LGHDT and CDR2 YNNKEL come from the germline V gene (reference sequence). CDR3 size: 17 residues. The CDR3 nucleotides are TGTGCCAGCAGCCAAGCCATGCCGGGACTAGAGAGGGAGACCCAGTACTTC. Amino acid sequence: CASSQAMPGLERETQYF.

The chain combines TRBV28 with TRBJ2-7; TRBD1 matches 10 bases. J lost 2 bases, V lost 6 bases, and 7 bases had no gene match. This CDR3 is 15 amino acids long. Germline CDR1 and CDR2: MDHEN and SYDVKM. The CDR3 spells CASRRGQGVTYEQYF. The CDR3 DNA follows: TGTGCCAGCAGGCGCGGACAGGGGGTAACCTACGAGCAGTACTTC.